The entry that follows covers one T cell receptor (beta chain) sequence. The target antigen is unknown. CDR3 size: 14 residues. V was trimmed by 6 bases and J by 0 bases, leaving 8 bases between them. The germline CDR1 and CDR2 sequences are KGHDR and SFDVKD. This specimen belongs to a study of CD8 T cells in Susac syndrome. Overall study findings and caveats: The TCR sequencing and HLA analysis in the study involved a relatively small number of individuals, as the study acknowledged.

Random-hexamer reverse transcription was applied to about 0.5 to 1 ug RNA. An immunoSEQ multiplex PCR generated amplified TCR beta CDR3 products spanning 54 Vbeta and 13 Jbeta. Via MiXCR, TCRdb re-called the immunoSEQ multiplex PCR reads, giving one row per CDR3 protein. The sample lists 250,000 or so distinct CDR3 sequences, roughly 95% occurring once. The sequenced sample consisted of CD4+ T cells from PBMCs. The chain joins TRBV24-1 to TRBJ1-5; D is unclear. This clonotype was obtained from a human donor with multiple sclerosis. Here the CDR3 reads CATSWVHSNQPQHF. CDR3 in DNA: TGTGCCACCAGTTGGGTCCATAGCAATCAGCCCCAGCATTTT.